Following are 13 T cell receptor beta chains from one sample sequenced in a study of blood T cell repertoires in COVID-19. Sequenced by immunoSEQ multiplex PCR; TCRdb stores in-frame clones only, minus some. The table has approximately 92,000 clones, more than 70% seen once. Sequencing input: peripheral blood. These receptors all come from a woman aged 55-75 years in a cohort sampled during active or convalescent COVID-19.

The rearrangement links TRBV18 to TRBJ1-2, with D maybe TRBD1 (5 bases). The germline CDR1 and CDR2 sequences are KGHSH and LQKENI. Trimming shortened V by 5 bases and J by 2 bases, and 15 bases separated the two germline ends. This CDR3 is built from 15 residues. In DNA, the CDR3 is TGTGCCAGCTCAGCTTCCGGGGGTGCCAACTATGGCTACACCTTC. Residues: CASSASGGANYGYTF.

Only one count was recorded for this clone. The V gene is TRBV7-9, the J gene TRBJ1-6, with TRBD1 matching 7 bases. Germline lookup yields CDR1 SEHNR and CDR2 FQNEAQ (reference sequence). The CDR3 spans 14 residues. The trim removed 1 base at V and 9 bases at J, leaving 3 bases unmatched. The chain's CDR3 is CASSLGDSFSPLHF. The CDR3 DNA is TGTGCCAGCAGCTTAGGGGACAGTTTTTCACCCCTCCACTTT.

A single count supports this clone. The chain joins TRBV9 to TRBJ2-5; 8 positions agree with TRBD1. This CDR3 has 15 amino acids. J lost 2 bases, V lost 0 bases, and 3 bases had no gene match. Germline V gene data show CDR1 as SGDLS and CDR2 as YYNGEE. The CDR3 region has the DNA TGTGCCAGCAGCGTAGGGACAGGGATTCAAGAGACCCAGTACTTC. As protein: CASSVGTGIQETQYF.

J is TRBJ2-2 and V is TRBV6-5, with D maybe TRBD1 (6 bases). Trimming removed 4 bases at V and 4 bases at J, with 7 bases between. From germline, CDR1 is MNHEY and CDR2 SVGAGI. The CDR3 contains 13 residues. The CDR3 nucleotides read TGTGCCAGCAGTTCAGGGGCCACCGGGGAGCTGTTTTTT. Protein sequence: CASSSGATGELFF.

This clone is a singleton in its sample. V is TRBV6-5 and J is TRBJ1-3; a possible D gene is TRBD1 (6 bases). CDR1 MNHEY and CDR2 SVGAGI come from the germline V gene. This CDR3 has 16 amino acids. Trimming pared 0 bases from V and 1 base from J, leaving 10 bases between. In nucleotides, the CDR3 is TGTGCCAGCAGTTACTCGTGGGGGCAGTCTGGAAACACCATATATTTT. It translates to CASSYSWGQSGNTIYF.

This chain joins TRBV27 and TRBJ1-5; 7 bases line up with TRBD1. Germline lookup yields CDR1 MNHEY and CDR2 SMNVEV (reference sequence). Unmatched junction bases numbered 4, after V lost 6 bases and J lost 5 bases. The CDR3 consists of 13 residues. CDR3 residues: CASSFGTDQPQHF. The CDR3 DNA reads TGTGCCAGCAGCTTTGGGACAGATCAGCCCCAGCATTTT.

V gene TRBV29-1 combines with J gene TRBJ1-4; 7 bases fit TRBD1. The germline V gene encodes CDR1 SQVTM and CDR2 ANQGSEA. Unmatched junction bases numbered 4, after V lost 5 bases and J lost 4 bases. The length of the CDR3 is 13 residues. Written as DNA, the CDR3 is TGCAGCGTTTATCCAGGGGGTAATGAAAAACTGTTTTTT. This encodes CSVYPGGNEKLFF.

The V call is TRBV5-4, the J call TRBJ1-3; TRBD1 matches 7 bases. Germline-derived CDR1 and CDR2 are SGHNT and YYREEE (reference sequence). J lost 4 bases, V lost 5 bases, and 3 bases had no gene match. The CDR3 loop spans 13 amino acids. Here the CDR3 reads CASSATGGNTIYF. CDR3 bases: TGTGCCAGCAGTGCGACAGGGGGAAACACCATATATTTT.

This rearrangement joins TRBV27 to TRBJ1-6; 10 positions agree with TRBD1. This CDR3 is built from 15 residues. Losses at the gene ends were 5 bases for V and 8 bases for J; bases not matched to a gene: 6. Germline loops: CDR1 MNHEY, CDR2 SMNVEV (reference sequence). CDR3: CASSRIGTGDSPLHF. As DNA, the CDR3 is TGTGCCAGCAGTCGGATAGGGACAGGGGATTCACCCCTCCACTTT.

This clone was seen just once. The chain is built from TRBV3-1 (or the pseudogene TRBV3-2) and TRBJ1-4, with D perhaps matching TRBD1 (6 bases). The CDR3 covers 15 residues. V was shortened by 1 base and J by 3 bases, with 9 bases between the two germline ends. From germline, CDR1 is LGHDT and CDR2 YNNKEL (reference sequence). In nucleotides, the CDR3 is TGTGCCAGCAGCCAAGCGACAGGATCTAATGAAAAACTGTTTTTT. It yields the protein CASSQATGSNEKLFF.

In this sample, this clone turned up once. The chain employs TRBV28 and TRBJ1-2; 8 bases match TRBD1. The length of the CDR3 is 15 residues. Germline CDR1 is MDHEN and CDR2 is SYDVKM. J lost 4 bases, V lost 3 bases, and 7 bases had no gene match. As DNA, the CDR3 is TGTGCCAGCAGTTTCAGGGCAGGGGGCACCTATGGCTACACCTTC. Residues: CASSFRAGGTYGYTF.

This chain links TRBV30 with TRBJ2-7; 7 bases fit TRBD2. The CDR3 extends over 12 amino acids. V was clipped by 5 bases and J by 8 bases; unmatched bases: 9. Germline V gene sequence: CDR1 GTSNPN, CDR2 SVGIG (reference sequence). CDR3 DNA: TGTGCCTGGGTTCCGGGGACTATCAAGCAGTACTTC. This gives the protein CAWVPGTIKQYF.

The V and J genes are TRBV4-2 and TRBJ2-5, with D possibly matching TRBD2 (6 bases). Germline CDR1 is LGHNA and CDR2 is YNFKEQ. V was cut by 5 bases and J by 0 bases, with 10 bases left in between. CDR3 length equals 14 residues. The CDR3 sequence: CASSGGTHQETQYF. The CDR3 region has the DNA TGTGCCAGCAGCGGAGGGACCCACCAAGAGACCCAGTACTTC.